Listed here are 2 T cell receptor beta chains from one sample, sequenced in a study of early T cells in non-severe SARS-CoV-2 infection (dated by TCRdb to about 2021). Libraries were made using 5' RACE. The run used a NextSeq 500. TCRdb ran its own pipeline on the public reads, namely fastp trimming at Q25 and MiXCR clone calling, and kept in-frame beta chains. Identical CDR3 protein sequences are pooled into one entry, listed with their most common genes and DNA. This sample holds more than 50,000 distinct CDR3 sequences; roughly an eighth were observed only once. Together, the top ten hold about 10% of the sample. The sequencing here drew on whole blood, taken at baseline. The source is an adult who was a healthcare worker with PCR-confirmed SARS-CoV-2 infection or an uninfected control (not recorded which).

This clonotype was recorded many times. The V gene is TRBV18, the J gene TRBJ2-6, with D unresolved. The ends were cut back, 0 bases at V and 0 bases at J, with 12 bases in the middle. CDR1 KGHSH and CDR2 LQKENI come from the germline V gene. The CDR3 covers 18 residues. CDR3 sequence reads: CASSPPNRASSGANVLTF. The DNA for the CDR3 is TGTGCCAGCTCACCACCGAACCGCGCCTCCTCTGGGGCCAACGTCCTGACTTTC.

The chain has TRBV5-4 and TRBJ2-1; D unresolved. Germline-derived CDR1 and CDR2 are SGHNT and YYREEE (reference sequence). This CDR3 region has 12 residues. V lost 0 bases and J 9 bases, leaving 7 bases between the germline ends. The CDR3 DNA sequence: TGTGCCAGCAGCTTGGTTGCAGGTGAGCAGTTCTTC. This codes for CASSLVAGEQFF. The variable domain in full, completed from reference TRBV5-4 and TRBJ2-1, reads ETGVTQSPTHLIKTRGQQVTLRCSSQSGHNTVSWYQQALGQGPQFIFQYYREEENGRGNFPPRFSGLQFPNYSSELNVNALELDDSALYLCASSLVAGEQFFGPGTRLTVL.